The source of this T cell receptor beta chain is a study of Ad26.COV2.S vaccination and SARS-CoV-2 variants. Study background: The donor belonged to the COV1001 Ad26.COV2.S trial arm. Once, or twice with 56 days between doses, Ad26.COV2.S was given intramuscularly.

As regards this clone: The antigen remains unidentified.

The CDR3 totals 15 residues. V was shortened by 0 bases and J by 2 bases, with 8 bases between the two germline ends. The germline V gene has CDR1 LNHNV and CDR2 YYDKDF (reference sequence). Study findings and constraints: Ad26.COV2.S recipients had broader spike-specific TCRs (P = 0.0014).

Using immunoSEQ multiplex PCR, the repertoire was profiled, and TCRdb retains in-frame clones only, with some absent. The profile shows roughly 420,000 clones, roughly 88% of them singletons. Treatment defined: roughly 18 received Ad26.COV2.S at low or high dose, single or two shots; 5 received placebo; per-sample allocation not given. Following the first vaccine or placebo injection, samples were taken on day 63. An adult of 18-55 years in Boston served as donor. J is TRBJ2-1 and V is TRBV15; D not certain. The source material was peripheral blood, sampled in a trial of Ad26.COV2.S vaccine versus placebo. The sequence was collected from a person aged 18-65 years who received the Ad26.COV2.S COVID-19 vaccine or a placebo. CDR3 protein: CATSRDHSPYNEQFF. In DNA form, the CDR3 reads TGTGCCACCAGCAGAGATCACAGCCCCTACAATGAGCAGTTCTTC.